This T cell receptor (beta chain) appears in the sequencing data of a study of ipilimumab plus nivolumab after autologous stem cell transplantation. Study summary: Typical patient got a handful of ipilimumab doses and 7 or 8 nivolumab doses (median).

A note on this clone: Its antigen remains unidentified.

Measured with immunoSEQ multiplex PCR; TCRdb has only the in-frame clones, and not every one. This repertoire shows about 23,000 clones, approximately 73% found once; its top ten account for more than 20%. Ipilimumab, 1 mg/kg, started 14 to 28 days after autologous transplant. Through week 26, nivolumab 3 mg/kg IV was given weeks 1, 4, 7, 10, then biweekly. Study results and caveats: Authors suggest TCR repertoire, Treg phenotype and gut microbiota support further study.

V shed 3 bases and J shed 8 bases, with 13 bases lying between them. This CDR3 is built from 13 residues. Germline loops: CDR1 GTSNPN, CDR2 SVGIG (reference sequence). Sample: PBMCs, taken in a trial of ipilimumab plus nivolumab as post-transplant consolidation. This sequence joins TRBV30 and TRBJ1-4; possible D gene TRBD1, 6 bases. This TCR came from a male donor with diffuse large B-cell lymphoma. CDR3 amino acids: CAWSLQGTEKLFF. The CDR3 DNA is TGTGCCTGGAGCCTGCAGGGGACGGAAAAACTGTTTTTT.